This passage covers 5 T cell receptor beta chains from one sample sequenced in a study of vaccination effects on CD4 cells after COVID-19. These receptors lack a known antigen. Here immunoSEQ multiplex PCR was the method, and the copy in TCRdb shows in-frame clones only, minus some. The sample consists of roughly 30,000 clones, roughly 74% of them appearing once. Before sequencing took place, the ViraFEST assay used viral peptide pools to expand antigen-specific CD4+ T cells. Culturing for roughly 9 days preceded CD4+ T cell isolation. Two-dose BNT162b2 or mRNA-1273 vaccination was given to participants. Here the sequenced sample was CD4+ T cells from PBMCs cultured with HCoV-NL63 spike peptides, taken after COVID-19 vaccination. The receptors come from a human donor who received a COVID-19 vaccine.

This clone was seen only a few times. The chain recombines TRBV18 with TRBJ1-6, with D possibly being TRBD1 (6 bases). Trimming removed 6 bases at V and 8 bases at J, with 17 bases between. Germline values: CDR1 KGHSH, CDR2 LQKENI. This CDR3 region has 15 residues. The CDR3 reads CASSHIRDTDSPLHF. The CDR3 DNA reads as TGTGCCAGCTCTCACATCCGGGACACCGATTCACCCCTCCACTTT.

The chain links TRBV4-1 to TRBJ2-1; TRBD1 or TRBD2 may be the D gene (5 bases each). The V gene lost 3 bases and the J gene lost 2 bases, with 17 bases spanning the gap. The CDR3 covers 17 residues. In germline, CDR1 is MGHRA, CDR2 YSYEKL. CDR3 residues: CASSQVPGPNTYNEQFF. CDR3 nucleotide sequence: TGCGCCAGCAGCCAGGTACCGGGACCCAACACCTACAATGAGCAGTTCTTC.

The chain links TRBV11-3 to TRBJ2-3, with a tentative D call TRBD2 (6 bases). Trimming shortened V by 3 bases and J by 4 bases, and 8 bases separated the two germline ends. This CDR3 spans 13 amino acids. Germline-derived CDR1 and CDR2 are SGHNT and YENEEA. The CDR3 protein is CASSLGLADTQYF. CDR3 bases: TGTGCCAGCAGCTTGGGACTTGCAGATACGCAGTATTTT.

The chain recombines TRBV25-1 with TRBJ1-6; D perhaps matches TRBD1 (6 bases). Between the trimmed V and J ends, which lost 1 base and 2 bases, there was a span of 9 bases. Germline CDR1 and CDR2: MGHDK and SYGVNS. This CDR3 has 16 residues. The CDR3 loop reads CASSEWRGTYNSPLHF. CDR3 nucleotides: TGTGCCAGCAGTGAATGGAGGGGGACCTATAATTCACCCCTCCACTTT.

V and J are TRBV7-2 and TRBJ1-5, with D perhaps matching TRBD1 (6 bases). The CDR3 spans 16 residues. With 1 base removed from V and 1 base from J, the gap between germline ends came to 11 bases. The germline V gene encodes CDR1 SGHTA and CDR2 FQGNSA. For the CDR3, the DNA is TGTGCCAGCAGCTTAGTGTCAGGACAGAGCAATCAGCCCCAGCATTTT. Translated: CASSLVSGQSNQPQHF.